This passage covers 8 T cell receptor beta chains from one sample sequenced in a study of blood T cell repertoires in COVID-19. Assay: immunoSEQ multiplex PCR; the TCRdb copy retains only in-frame clones and omits some. The data contain some 110,000 clones, around 88% of them singletons. The sequenced sample consisted of peripheral blood. These receptor sequences come from a human donor in a cohort sampled during active COVID-19.

The genes are TRBV9 and TRBJ1-2; D is ambiguous. The CDR3 covers 13 residues. V was pared by 0 bases and J by 4 bases, with 7 bases between. CDR1 is SGDLS, CDR2 YYNGEE, per germline. The CDR3, as DNA: TGTGCCAGCAGCGTAGTGGCAGGCTATGGCTACACCTTC. Its translation: CASSVVAGYGYTF.

This clone has just a few counts. The chain couples TRBV19 to TRBJ1-1; D is unresolved. The CDR3 covers 14 residues. Germline CDR1 and CDR2: LNHDA and SQIVND (reference sequence). The ends were cut back, 5 bases at V and 10 bases at J, with 20 bases in the middle. CDR3 amino acids: CASSGRESQVLAFF. CDR3 bases: TGTGCCAGTAGTGGACGGGAGTCTCAAGTTCTAGCTTTCTTT.

This rearrangement joins TRBV9 to TRBJ2-1, with TRBD1 matching 7 bases. The V segment lost 0 bases and the J segment 3 bases; nucleotides outside the gene matches: 0. The germline gives CDR1 SGDLS, CDR2 YYNGEE. There are 14 residues in the CDR3. In DNA, the CDR3 is TGTGCCAGCAGCGTAGGACAGGGCTACAATGAGCAGTTCTTC. As protein: CASSVGQGYNEQFF.

The rearrangement uses TRBV5-1 and TRBJ2-5; tentative D call: TRBD1 (5 bases). Trimming stripped 0 bases from V and 0 bases from J, with 12 bases between. The CDR3 contains 16 residues. Germline lookup yields CDR1 SGHRS and CDR2 YFSETQ. The CDR3 sequence: CASSLGIRQNQETQYF. Here the CDR3 DNA reads TGCGCCAGCAGCTTGGGTATCCGACAGAACCAAGAGACCCAGTACTTC.

This chain uses TRBV30 with TRBJ2-7, with 8 bases that match TRBD1. After removal of 3 bases from V and 3 bases from J, the junction contained 4 bases not matched to a gene. Per germline, CDR1 GTSNPN and CDR2 SVGIG (reference sequence). This CDR3 is built from 13 residues. CDR3: CAWSGQGLYEQYF. CDR3 nucleotides: TGTGCCTGGAGCGGACAGGGACTCTACGAGCAGTACTTC.

The V and J genes are TRBV7-9 and TRBJ2-1; TRBD2 agrees at 8 bases. CDR3 length: 14 residues. Germline V gene lookup returns CDR1 SEHNR and CDR2 FQNEAQ (reference sequence). J gave up 9 bases and V 2 bases, and 6 bases lay outside the gene matches. For the CDR3, the DNA is TGTGCCAGCAGCTTACTAGGGACTAGGGCTGAGCAGTTCTTC. Encoded protein: CASSLLGTRAEQFF.

J is TRBJ1-6 and V is TRBV20-1; D is ambiguous. Germline V gene data show CDR1 as DFQATT and CDR2 as SNEGSKA (reference sequence). The CDR3 consists of 13 residues. The V end was cut by 3 bases, the J end by 14 bases, with 17 bases between. The CDR3, as DNA: TGCAGTGCTAGTTTGAGCGAGTTTACGGCCCTCCACTTT. The encoded protein is CSASLSEFTALHF.

A few counts support this clone. CDR3 loop: CASSFLRDRSYEQYF. Written as DNA, the CDR3 is TGCGCCAGCAGCTTCCTTCGGGACAGATCCTACGAGCAGTACTTC. The rearrangement joins TRBV5-1 to TRBJ2-7; 7 bases fit TRBD1. The CDR3 is made up of 15 amino acids. Looked up from germline, CDR1 is SGHRS and CDR2 is YFSETQ. After removal of 2 bases from V and 1 base from J, the junction contained 6 bases not matched to a gene.